The rows below give T cell receptor beta chains drawn from one sample of a study of radiotherapy plus CTLA-4 blockade in lung cancer. TCRdb's copy holds only in-frame clones and misses some; the assay was immunoSEQ multiplex PCR. The profile covers about 33,000 clones, with roughly four fifths appearing a single time and approximately 25% taken by the ten largest. Sequencing was performed on peripheral blood, taken from a patient treated with radiotherapy plus ipilimumab. Receptors were obtained from a human donor with non-small cell lung cancer that progressed on radiotherapy plus ipilimumab. Both conserved end residues are part of each CDR3. D genes are given only for firm matches. Expanded clones are given a class, and other clones once, few, many or no size at all.

J | D | size | V | DNA | CDR3
TRBJ2-3 | NA | NA | TRBV10-1 | TGCGCCAGCAGCCAACCGGGAAAGGCGCAGTATTTT | CASSQPGKAQYF
TRBJ1-5 | NA | NA | TRBV19 | TGTGCCAGTACCCAGGGGCCAGGGAGCAATCAGCCCCAGCATTTT | CASTQGPGSNQPQHF
TRBJ2-7 | TRBD2 | NA | TRBV4-1 | TGCGCCAGCAGCCTAATTCCGGGACTAGCCGCGGACGAGCAGTACTTC | CASSLIPGLAADEQYF
TRBJ1-1 | NA | once | TRBV13 | TGTGCCAGCAGCTTAGTGACCACAGGGAAGGTGAACACTGAAGCTTTCTTT | CASSLVTTGKVNTEAFF
TRBJ2-7 | NA | NA | TRBV13 | TGTGCCAGCAGCCCTAGGTCTTACAGGGATTCCTACGAGCAGTACTTC | CASSPRSYRDSYEQYF
TRBJ2-1 | NA | NA | TRBV7-3 | TGTGCCAGCAGCCTCGGGGGGCATGAGCAGTTCTTC | CASSLGGHEQFF
TRBJ1-5 | TRBD1 | NA | TRBV27 | TGTGCCAGCAGTTTATCGGGACAGTCTCGCAATCAGCCCCAGCATTTT | CASSLSGQSRNQPQHF
TRBJ1-4 | NA | few | TRBV4-2 | TGTGCCAGCAGTCCGACAGAATCTAATGAAAAACTGTTTTTT | CASSPTESNEKLFF
TRBJ1-2 | NA | NA | TRBV5-6 | TGTGCCAGCAGCTTGGGGAACGGAGGGTCTGGCTACACCTTC | CASSLGNGGSGYTF
TRBJ1-1 | NA | few | TRBV7-6 | TGTGCCAGCAGCCGGACGGAGGTGAACACTGAAGCTTTCTTT | CASSRTEVNTEAFF
TRBJ2-1 | TRBD2 | few | TRBV5-1 | TGCGCCAGCAGCTTGGGGATGGGGGGACTAGCGGGTATTGAGCAGTTCTTC | CASSLGMGGLAGIEQFF
TRBJ1-4 | NA | few | TRBV5-6 | TGTGCCAGCGCCGAGCTTGGCCTAGCAACTAATGAAAAACTGTTTTTT | CASAELGLATNEKLFF
TRBJ2-1 | TRBD2 | NA | TRBV4-1 | TGCGCCAGCAGCCAAGGTGTTAGCGGGGCCTACAATGAGCAGTTCTTC | CASSQGVSGAYNEQFF